The clone carrying this T cell receptor (beta chain) was counted once. The data stem from a study of blood T cell repertoires in COVID-19. Study-wide background: Collection of acute and convalescent COVID-19 samples took place in the United States, Italy and Spain. PBMCs, B-cell-depleted T cells, or T cells were the source of the cDNA or gDNA that made up the material.

The CDR3 consists of 14 residues. V lost 3 bases, J lost 5 bases, and 4 bases stayed unmatched. Germline V gene sequence: CDR1 SGHDT, CDR2 YYEEEE. Source study methods: By means of reference gene primer amplification, nucleated cell counts were estimated. Clones were read by immunoSEQ multiplex PCR, and TCRdb kept only the in-frame ones, dropping some. That table furnishes V, J and clone size, whereas the DNA furnished D and trimming. Of some 110,000 clones listed, more than 75% are singletons. The TCR originated in a man in his fifties or sixties with acute or convalescent COVID-19. The material sequenced was peripheral blood. This chain uses TRBV5-6 with TRBJ2-1, with TRBD1 matching 8 bases. CDR3 in amino acids: CASSSDRADNEQFF. Here the CDR3 DNA reads TGTGCCAGCAGCTCGGACAGGGCCGACAATGAGCAGTTCTTC.